The 13 T cell receptor beta chains reported below all come from one sample, sequenced in a study of blood T cell repertoires in COVID-19. Sequencing was performed with immunoSEQ multiplex PCR; in TCRdb, only in-frame clones are kept and a portion is missing. The data contain approximately 160,000 clones, around 85% of them singletons. Sequencing was carried out using peripheral blood. Receptors originate from a man aged 60 to 69 who had recovered from COVID-19.

CDR3: CASSPGGFQKLFF. CDR3 nucleotides: TGTGCCAGCAGCCCCGGGGGTTTTCAAAAACTGTTTTTT. This chain uses TRBV7-2 with TRBJ1-4, with D tentatively TRBD1 (5 bases). Germline CDR1 and CDR2: SGHTA and FQGNSA. V lost 5 bases and J 9 bases, leaving 13 bases between the germline ends. This CDR3 spans 13 amino acids.

The rearrangement links TRBV5-1 to TRBJ1-2, with D perhaps TRBD1 (5 bases). CDR1 and CDR2 from the germline V gene are SGHRS and YFSETQ. Trimming took off 4 bases at V and 2 bases at J, with 18 bases between the two ends. The CDR3 is made up of 16 amino acids. The CDR3 nucleotides read TGCGCCAGCAGCCCCGATTCGACAGAGCCGAACTATGGCTACACCTTC. Its translation: CASSPDSTEPNYGYTF.

This CDR3 reads CASSTRLAGEYNEQFF. The CDR3 region has the DNA TGTGCCAGTAGTACCCGACTAGCGGGAGAATACAATGAGCAGTTCTTC. The V gene is TRBV19, the J gene TRBJ2-1; the match to TRBD2 covers 12 bases. V shed 4 bases and J 4 bases; nucleotides not matched to a gene: 5. Germline CDR1 is LNHDA and CDR2 is SQIVND (reference sequence). The CDR3 consists of 16 residues.

The chain couples TRBV7-2 to TRBJ2-5; 12 bases map to TRBD2. CDR3 length: 16 amino acids. From germline, CDR1 is SGHTA and CDR2 FQGNSA. The J segment lost 1 base and the V segment lost 5 bases, leaving 5 bases of the junction unmatched. The CDR3 is CASSPRLAGAQETQYF. Written as DNA, the CDR3 is TGTGCCAGCAGCCCTCGACTAGCGGGGGCCCAAGAGACCCAGTACTTC.

The CDR3 here is CASSVAVGGSGNTIYF. In nucleotides, the CDR3 is TGTGCCAGCAGCGTTGCGGTCGGCGGCTCTGGAAACACCATATATTTT. The chain uses TRBV9 and TRBJ1-3; D not certain. This CDR3 has 16 residues. Germline CDR1 is SGDLS and CDR2 is YYNGEE. Deletions cut 2 bases from V and 0 bases from J, with 12 bases between.

This chain uses TRBV5-1 with TRBJ2-2; D not resolved. Germline assignment: CDR1 SGHRS and CDR2 YFSETQ. The CDR3 extends over 13 amino acids. V was trimmed by 1 base and J by 8 bases, leaving 9 bases between them. The CDR3 reads CASSLRYAGELFF. The CDR3 coding sequence is TGCGCCAGCAGCTTGCGGTACGCGGGGGAGCTGTTTTTT.

J is TRBJ1-6 and V is TRBV5-1; 8 nucleotides align to TRBD1. The germline V gene encodes CDR1 SGHRS and CDR2 YFSETQ. The CDR3 is 14 residues long. Trimming took 2 bases from V and 8 from J; bases not matched to a gene: 3. For the CDR3, the DNA is TGCGCCAGCAGCTTCGGGACAGGCGATTCACCCCTCCACTTT. Amino acid sequence: CASSFGTGDSPLHF.

The chain employs TRBV5-6 and TRBJ1-1; D is undetermined. Trimming removed 0 bases from V and 7 bases from J, with 7 bases in between. Looked up from germline, CDR1 is SGHDT and CDR2 is YYEEEE. This CDR3 spans 12 amino acids. CDR3 sequence (DNA): TGTGCCAGCAGCTTGGCGAGCGGTGAAGCTTTCTTT. Amino acids: CASSLASGEAFF.

The CDR3 sequence is CASSLGAASGYEQYF. CDR3 DNA sequence: TGTGCCAGCAGCTTAGGGGCGGCGTCGGGGTACGAGCAGTACTTC. J is TRBJ2-7 and V is TRBV7-8; possible D gene TRBD2, 5 bases. Trimming left V 1 base short and J 4 bases short, with 14 bases between. Per the germline V gene, CDR1 is SGHVS and CDR2 is FQNEAQ. The length of the CDR3 is 15 residues. The variable domain in full, completed from reference TRBV7-8 and TRBJ2-7, reads GAGVSQSPRYKVAKRGQDVALRCDPISGHVSLFWYQQALGQGPEFLTYFQNEAQLDKSGLPSDRFFAERPEGSVSTLKIQRTQQEDSAVYLCASSLGAASGYEQYFGPGTRLTVT.

The chain carries TRBV19 and TRBJ1-3; D is possibly TRBD1 (6 bases). Germline V gene sequence: CDR1 LNHDA, CDR2 SQIVND (reference sequence). V dropped 9 bases and J dropped 3 bases, with 15 bases sitting between them. CDR3 size: 14 residues. The CDR3, as DNA: TGTGCCAGCGGGGGGCAGTTGAGTGGAAACACCATATATTTT. The encoded protein is CASGGQLSGNTIYF.

This chain uses TRBV5-1 with TRBJ2-7, with 9 nucleotides matching TRBD2. The junction had 11 bases not matched to a gene; V was cut back by 6 bases and J by 1 base. This CDR3 contains 16 residues. In germline, CDR1 is SGHRS, CDR2 YFSETQ. The CDR3 protein is CASNLILSGGSYEQYF. CDR3 nucleotide sequence: TGCGCCAGCAACCTAATCCTTAGCGGGGGTTCCTACGAGCAGTACTTC.

The chain employs TRBV6-2 or TRBV6-3 and TRBJ1-1; D is undetermined. Germline lookup yields CDR1 MNHEY and CDR2 SVGEGT. V gave up 2 bases and J gave up 7 bases, with 11 bases separating them. The CDR3 is 13 amino acids. In DNA form, the CDR3 reads TGTGCCAGCAGTTACCAAGGAGGTCTTGAAGCTTTCTTT. It specifies CASSYQGGLEAFF.

The V gene is TRBV2, the J gene TRBJ1-6, with D perhaps matching TRBD1 (6 bases). The length of the CDR3 is 15 residues. The germline gives CDR1 SNHLY, CDR2 FYNNEI. The V gene lost 4 bases and the J gene lost 7 bases, with 14 bases spanning the gap. CDR3 nucleotides: TGTGCCAGCAGTGGGGGATTTAGGGGGAATTCACCCCTCCACTTT. It codes for CASSGGFRGNSPLHF. The variable domain in full, with the rest retrieved from reference TRBV2 and TRBJ1-6, is EPEVTQTPSHQVTQMGQEVILRCVPISNHLYFYWYRQILGQKVEFLVSFYNNEISEKSEIFDDQFSVERPDGSNFTLKIRSTKLEDSAMYFCASSGGFRGNSPLHFGNGTRLTVT.